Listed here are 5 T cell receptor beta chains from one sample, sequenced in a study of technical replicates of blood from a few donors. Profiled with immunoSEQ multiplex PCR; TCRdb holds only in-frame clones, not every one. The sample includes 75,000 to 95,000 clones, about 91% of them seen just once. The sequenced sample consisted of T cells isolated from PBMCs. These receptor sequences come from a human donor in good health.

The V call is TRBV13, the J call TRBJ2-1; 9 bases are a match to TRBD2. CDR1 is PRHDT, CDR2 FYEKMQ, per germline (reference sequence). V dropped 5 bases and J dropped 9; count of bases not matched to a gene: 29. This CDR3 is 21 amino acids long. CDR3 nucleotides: TGTGCCAGCAGCCTCAACGGCGGGGGGCGAAGGCGCGGGAGGGGGTTGGGTGAGCAGTTCTTC. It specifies CASSLNGGGRRRGRGLGEQFF. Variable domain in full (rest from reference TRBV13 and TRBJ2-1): AAGVIQSPRHLIKEKRETATLKCYPIPRHDTVYWYQQGPGQDPQFLISFYEKMQSDKGSIPDRFSAQQFSDYHSELNMSSLELGDSALYFCASSLNGGGRRRGRGLGEQFFGPGTRLTVL.

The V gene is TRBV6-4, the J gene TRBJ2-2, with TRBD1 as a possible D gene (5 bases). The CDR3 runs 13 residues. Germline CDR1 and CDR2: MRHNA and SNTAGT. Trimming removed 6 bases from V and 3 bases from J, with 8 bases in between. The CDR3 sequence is CASRGQDTGELFF. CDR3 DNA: TGTGCCAGCAGGGGGCAGGACACCGGGGAGCTGTTTTTT.

This chain's CDR3 is CSASRAFF. CDR3 in DNA: TGCAGTGCTAGCCGAGCTTTCTTT. The rearrangement joins TRBV20-1 to TRBJ1-1; D uncertain. The CDR3 totals 8 residues. Germline CDR1 is DFQATT and CDR2 is SNEGSKA (reference sequence). V lost 3 bases and J 10 bases, leaving 3 bases between the germline ends.

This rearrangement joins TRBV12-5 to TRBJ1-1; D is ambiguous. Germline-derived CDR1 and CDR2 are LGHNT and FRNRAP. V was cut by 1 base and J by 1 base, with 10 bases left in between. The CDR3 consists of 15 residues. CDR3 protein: CASGLAPNRNTEAFF. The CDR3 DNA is TGTGCTAGTGGTTTGGCCCCTAATAGGAACACTGAAGCTTTCTTT.

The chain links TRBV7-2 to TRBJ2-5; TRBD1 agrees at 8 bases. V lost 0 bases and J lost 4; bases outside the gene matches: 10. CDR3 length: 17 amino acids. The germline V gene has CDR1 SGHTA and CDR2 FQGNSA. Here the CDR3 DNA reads TGTGCCAGCAGCTTAGCGCTAGGACAGGGTGAAGGAGAGACCCAGTACTTC. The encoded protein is CASSLALGQGEGETQYF.